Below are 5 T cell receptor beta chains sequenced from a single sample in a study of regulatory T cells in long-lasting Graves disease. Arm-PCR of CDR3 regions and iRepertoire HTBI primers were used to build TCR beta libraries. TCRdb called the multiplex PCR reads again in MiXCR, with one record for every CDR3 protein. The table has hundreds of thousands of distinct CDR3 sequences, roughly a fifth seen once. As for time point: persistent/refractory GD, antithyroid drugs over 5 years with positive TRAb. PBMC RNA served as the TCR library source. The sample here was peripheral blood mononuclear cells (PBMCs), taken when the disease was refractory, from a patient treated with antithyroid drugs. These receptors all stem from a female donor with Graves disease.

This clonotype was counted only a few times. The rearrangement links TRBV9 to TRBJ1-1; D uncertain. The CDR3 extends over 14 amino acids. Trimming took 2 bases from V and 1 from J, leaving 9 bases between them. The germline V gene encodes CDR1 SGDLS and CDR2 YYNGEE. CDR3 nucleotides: TGTGCCAGCAGCGTGTCCCCCAAGAACACTGAAGCTTTCTTT. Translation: CASSVSPKNTEAFF.

The CDR3 is CASSLPGSGELFF. The CDR3 DNA sequence: TGCGCCAGCAGCTTGCCAGGGTCCGGGGAGCTGTTTTTT. The V and J genes are TRBV5-1 and TRBJ2-2; a possible D gene is TRBD1 (5 bases). Trimming cost V 1 base and J 6 bases, with 7 bases left between them. This CDR3 is built from 13 residues. Germline V gene sequence: CDR1 SGHRS, CDR2 YFSETQ.

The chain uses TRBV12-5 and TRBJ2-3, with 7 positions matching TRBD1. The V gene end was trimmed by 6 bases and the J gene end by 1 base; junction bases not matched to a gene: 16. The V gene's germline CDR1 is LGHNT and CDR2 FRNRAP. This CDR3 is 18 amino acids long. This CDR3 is CASGHSQQGISGTDTQYF. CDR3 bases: TGTGCTAGTGGACACTCCCAACAGGGGATTAGTGGCACAGATACGCAGTATTTT.

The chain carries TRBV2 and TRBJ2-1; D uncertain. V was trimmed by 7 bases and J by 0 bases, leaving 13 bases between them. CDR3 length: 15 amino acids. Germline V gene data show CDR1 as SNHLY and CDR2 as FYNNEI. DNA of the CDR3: TGTGCCAGCAACCGACTTCGAAGCTCCTACAATGAGCAGTTCTTC. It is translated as CASNRLRSSYNEQFF.

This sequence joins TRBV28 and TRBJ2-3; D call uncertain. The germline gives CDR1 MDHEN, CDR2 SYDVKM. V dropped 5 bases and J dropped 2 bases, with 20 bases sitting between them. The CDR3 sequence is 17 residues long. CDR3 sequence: CASSPSRQWTTTDTQYF. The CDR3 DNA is TGTGCCAGCAGTCCCTCCCGACAATGGACCACCACAGATACGCAGTATTTT.